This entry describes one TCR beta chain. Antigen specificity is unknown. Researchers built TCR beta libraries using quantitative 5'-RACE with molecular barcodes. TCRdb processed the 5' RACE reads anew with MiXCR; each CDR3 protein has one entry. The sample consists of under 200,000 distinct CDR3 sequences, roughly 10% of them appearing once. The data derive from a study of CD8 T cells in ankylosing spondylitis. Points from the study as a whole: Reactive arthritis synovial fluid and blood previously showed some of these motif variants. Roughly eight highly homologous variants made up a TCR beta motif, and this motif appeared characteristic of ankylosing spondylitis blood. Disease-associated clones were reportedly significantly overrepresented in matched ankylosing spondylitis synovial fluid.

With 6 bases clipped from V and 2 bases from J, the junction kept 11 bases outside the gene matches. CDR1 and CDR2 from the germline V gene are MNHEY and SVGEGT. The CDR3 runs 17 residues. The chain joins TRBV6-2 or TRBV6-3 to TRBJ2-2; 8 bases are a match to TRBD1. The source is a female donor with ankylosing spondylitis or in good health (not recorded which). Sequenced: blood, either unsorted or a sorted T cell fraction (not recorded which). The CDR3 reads CASRDEYRGANTGELFF. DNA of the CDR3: TGTGCCAGCAGGGACGAATACAGGGGGGCCAACACCGGGGAGCTGTTTTTT.